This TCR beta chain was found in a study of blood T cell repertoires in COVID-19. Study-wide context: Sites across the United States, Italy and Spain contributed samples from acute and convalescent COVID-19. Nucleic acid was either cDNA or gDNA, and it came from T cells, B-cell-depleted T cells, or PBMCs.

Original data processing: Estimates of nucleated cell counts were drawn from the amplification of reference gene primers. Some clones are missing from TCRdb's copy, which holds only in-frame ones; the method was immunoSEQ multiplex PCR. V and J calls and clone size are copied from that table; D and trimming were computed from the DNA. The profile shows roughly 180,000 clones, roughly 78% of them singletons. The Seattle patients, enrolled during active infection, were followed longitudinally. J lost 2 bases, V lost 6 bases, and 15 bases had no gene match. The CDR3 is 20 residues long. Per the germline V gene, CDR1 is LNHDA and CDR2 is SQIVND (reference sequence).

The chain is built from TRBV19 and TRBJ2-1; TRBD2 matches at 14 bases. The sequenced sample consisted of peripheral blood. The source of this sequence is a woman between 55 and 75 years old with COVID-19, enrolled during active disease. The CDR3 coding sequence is TGTGCCAGTAGCACCCCGACTAGCGGGAGGGCCATAGGGACCTACAATGAGCAGTTCTTC. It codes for CASSTPTSGRAIGTYNEQFF.